Presented here are 10 T cell receptor beta chains from one specimen sequenced in a study of T cell responses to AZD1222 COVID-19 vaccine. The assay was immunoSEQ multiplex PCR, and TCRdb's table has in-frame clones only and misses some. Among some 100,000 clones listed, around 93% were seen once. Sequences were derived from peripheral blood, sampled on day 0 of AZD1222 vaccination. Receptors originate from an adult in good health.

The chain joins TRBV2 to TRBJ1-2; a possible D gene is TRBD1 (5 bases). The germline V gene has CDR1 SNHLY and CDR2 FYNNEI. This CDR3 comprises 13 residues. The germline V and J ends were trimmed by 3 bases and 4 bases, with 9 bases remaining between them. In DNA form, the CDR3 reads TGTGCCAGCAGTGAGCGAGGGACCTATGGCTACACCTTC. Protein: CASSERGTYGYTF.

J is TRBJ2-7 and V is TRBV29-1, with TRBD2 matching over 10 bases. CDR1 is SQVTM and CDR2 is ANQGSEA in the germline V gene. This CDR3 is built from 14 residues. After removal of 1 base from V and 7 bases from J, the junction contained 7 bases not matched to a gene. The CDR3 region is CSVEGPAGGREQYF. As DNA, the CDR3 is TGCAGCGTTGAAGGGCCAGCGGGGGGGCGAGAGCAGTACTTC.

This rearrangement joins TRBV7-3 to TRBJ2-1; 11 nucleotides match TRBD2. Germline V gene sequence: CDR1 SGHTA, CDR2 FQGTGA. The CDR3 totals 15 residues. The ends lost 6 bases at V and 3 bases at J; junction bases unmatched: 4. This chain's CDR3 is CASSFTSGGYNEQFF. DNA for the CDR3: TGTGCCAGCAGTTTTACTAGCGGGGGCTACAATGAGCAGTTCTTC.

This clone was seen just once. V and J are TRBV10-3 and TRBJ1-5; D perhaps matches TRBD1 (5 bases). Between the trimmed V and J ends, which lost 3 bases and 0 bases, there was a span of 12 bases. CDR3 length: 16 residues. The V gene's germline CDR1 is ENHRY and CDR2 SYGVKD. Here the CDR3 DNA reads TGTGCCATCAGTGATGGTGGGGGGATTAGCAATCAGCCCCAGCATTTT. Encoded protein: CAISDGGGISNQPQHF.

This chain connects TRBV6-2 or TRBV6-3 to TRBJ2-5; 8 bases match TRBD2. Germline CDR1 and CDR2: MNHEY and SVGEGT. J lost 5 bases, V lost 6 bases, and 8 bases had no gene match. This CDR3 contains 14 residues. The CDR3 here is CASSTRGAEETQYF. CDR3 coding DNA: TGTGCCAGCAGCACGCGGGGGGCCGAGGAGACCCAGTACTTC.

This chain joins TRBV5-8 and TRBJ1-3; D unclear. Germline V gene sequence: CDR1 SGHTS, CDR2 YDEGEE. V was trimmed by 3 bases and J by 2 bases, leaving 0 bases between them. The CDR3 runs 11 residues. CDR3 protein: CASSSGNTIYF. For the CDR3, the DNA is TGTGCCAGCAGCTCTGGAAACACCATATATTTT.

The V and J genes are TRBV7-2 and TRBJ1-1; D is ambiguous. Germline loops: CDR1 SGHTA, CDR2 FQGNSA. This CDR3 is built from 14 residues. V shed 7 bases and J shed 5 bases, with 17 bases lying between them. The CDR3 is CASNAVVGRTEAFF. CDR3 bases: TGTGCCAGCAACGCAGTCGTGGGCAGGACTGAAGCTTTCTTT.

The chain employs TRBV5-1 and TRBJ2-1; the D gene is possibly TRBD2 (6 bases). V lost 4 bases and J 1 base, leaving 9 bases between the germline ends. The CDR3 runs to 14 residues. Germline loops: CDR1 SGHRS, CDR2 YFSETQ. CDR3 bases: TGCGCCAGCAGCGCGGGACGGTCCTACAATGAGCAGTTCTTC. Residues: CASSAGRSYNEQFF.

This chain joins TRBV2 and TRBJ2-7, with D perhaps matching TRBD2 (5 bases). Trimming pared 3 bases from V and 3 bases from J, leaving 15 bases between. CDR1 is SNHLY, CDR2 FYNNEI, per germline. The CDR3 has 15 amino acids. CDR3 region: CASSEPGSTLYEQYF. In nucleotides, the CDR3 is TGTGCCAGCAGTGAGCCGGGATCAACCCTCTACGAGCAGTACTTC. The full variable domain, its missing parts supplied by reference TRBV2 and TRBJ2-7, is EPEVTQTPSHQVTQMGQEVILRCVPISNHLYFYWYRQILGQKVEFLVSFYNNEISEKSEIFDDQFSVERPDGSNFTLKIRSTKLEDSAMYFCASSEPGSTLYEQYFGPGTRLTVT.

This clone was picked up one time. DNA of the CDR3: TGTGCCATCAGTGACCCATGGCAGGATACGAACTACGAGCAGTACTTC. Translation gives CAISDPWQDTNYEQYF. This sequence joins TRBV10-3 and TRBJ2-7; no firm D call. Germline CDR1 and CDR2: ENHRY and SYGVKD. The CDR3 sequence is 16 residues long. The V and J ends lost 3 bases and 3 bases respectively, with 18 bases between them.